The following is a TCR beta chain sequence with its context. This record comes from a study of shared T cell receptors in the human thymus. Measured with immunoSEQ multiplex PCR; TCRdb has only the in-frame clones, and not every one. This sample yields about 380,000 clones, of which 85% to 95% are seen a single time; 0.015% to 0.02% belongs to the top ten. Sequencing was performed on thymocytes. This clonotype originated in a human donor.

CDR3 bases: TGTGCCAGCAGCCCAGGGGTCGGCTACACCTTC. Protein sequence: CASSPGVGYTF. The chain recombines TRBV28 with TRBJ1-2; D possibly corresponds to TRBD1 (6 bases). The CDR3 consists of 11 residues. V was pared by 6 bases and J by 8 bases, with 10 bases between. Germline CDR1 MDHEN, CDR2 SYDVKM.